Following are 20 T cell receptor beta chains from one sample sequenced in a study of blood T cell repertoires in COVID-19. Using immunoSEQ multiplex PCR, the repertoire was profiled, and TCRdb retains in-frame clones only, with some absent. The sample carries about 75,000 clones, 75% to 90% recorded once. Sequencing was carried out using peripheral blood. The source is a human donor in a cohort sampled during active COVID-19.

The chain joins TRBV7-6 to TRBJ1-6; 7 nucleotides line up with TRBD1. Per the germline V gene, CDR1 is SGHVS and CDR2 is FNYEAQ. The CDR3 loop spans 15 amino acids. Trimming at V came to 5 bases and at J to 5 bases, leaving 6 bases not matched to a gene. CDR3 coding DNA: TGTGCCAGCAGCCCAGGTACAGGGGATAATTCACCCCTCCACTTT. Its translation: CASSPGTGDNSPLHF. Based on the CDR3 plus reference TRBV7-6 and TRBJ1-6, the full variable domain is GAGVSQSPRYKVTKRGQDVALRCDPISGHVSLYWYRQALGQGPEFLTYFNYEAQQDKSGLPNDRFSAERPEGSISTLTIQRTEQRDSAMYRCASSPGTGDNSPLHFGNGTRLTVT.

The genes are TRBV19 and TRBJ1-2; TRBD1 agrees at 7 bases. Trimming cost V 3 bases and J 3 bases; bases outside gene matches: 7. This CDR3 is built from 15 residues. CDR1 is LNHDA and CDR2 is SQIVND in the germline V gene (reference sequence). The CDR3 protein is CASSMWDSNYYGYTF. CDR3 DNA sequence: TGTGCCAGTAGTATGTGGGACAGCAACTACTATGGCTACACCTTC.

V usage is TRBV28 and J usage is TRBJ2-2; TRBD2 aligns across 8 bases. Germline V gene lookup returns CDR1 MDHEN and CDR2 SYDVKM. The CDR3 length is 15 residues. The V gene end was trimmed by 9 bases and the J gene end by 4 bases; junction bases not matched to a gene: 10. The CDR3, as DNA: TGTGCCAGTTGCCTTAGCGGGATGGGCACCGGGGAGCTGTTTTTT. The encoded protein is CASCLSGMGTGELFF.

The CDR3 region is CASRYSGVLRTQYF. The CDR3 DNA reads as TGTGCCAGCAGGTATAGCGGAGTCCTCAGGACCCAGTACTTC. This chain joins TRBV28 and TRBJ2-5, with D tentatively TRBD2 (6 bases). This CDR3 has 14 amino acids. Germline values: CDR1 MDHEN, CDR2 SYDVKM. The V end lost 6 bases, the J end lost 7 bases, and 18 bases lay between the germline ends.

This chain uses TRBV9 with TRBJ1-1; 8 bases agree with TRBD1. Germline CDR1 is SGDLS and CDR2 is YYNGEE. This CDR3 has 14 amino acids. The junction had 3 bases not matched to a gene; V was cut back by 2 bases and J by 3 bases. CDR3 in amino acids: CASSVWDRHTEAFF. In DNA form, the CDR3 reads TGTGCCAGCAGCGTTTGGGACAGGCACACTGAAGCTTTCTTT.

The chain has TRBV5-1 and TRBJ1-1, with TRBD1 as a possible D gene (5 bases). Germline CDR1 is SGHRS and CDR2 is YFSETQ. V lost 4 bases, J lost 1 base, and 11 bases lay in between. The CDR3 totals 14 residues. CDR3 sequence (DNA): TGCGCCAGCAGCAGGTCCGGACAGAACACTGAAGCTTTCTTT. It translates to CASSRSGQNTEAFF.

The chain joins TRBV7-9 to TRBJ2-7; D is possibly TRBD1 (6 bases). Deletions cut 6 bases from V and 3 bases from J, with 9 bases between. CDR1 and CDR2 from the germline V gene are SEHNR and FQNEAQ (reference sequence). The CDR3 is 12 residues long. The CDR3 protein is CASRVDSYEQYF. The CDR3 nucleotides are TGTGCCAGCAGGGTGGACAGCTACGAGCAGTACTTC.

This clone is a singleton in its sample. The genes are TRBV6-2 or TRBV6-3 and TRBJ2-1; TRBD2 might be the D (6 bases). Between the trimmed V and J ends, which lost 6 bases and 0 bases, there was a span of 15 bases. Germline lookup yields CDR1 MNHEY and CDR2 SVGEGT. The CDR3 sequence is 16 residues long. This CDR3 is CASSQLALSSYNEQFF. The CDR3 nucleotides are TGTGCCAGCAGCCAACTAGCCCTGAGCTCCTACAATGAGCAGTTCTTC.

The chain combines TRBV7-2 with TRBJ2-1, with 10 bases identical to TRBD1. The junction had 2 bases not matched to a gene; V was cut back by 0 bases and J by 3 bases. This CDR3 has 16 amino acids. In germline, CDR1 is SGHTA, CDR2 FQGNSA. CDR3 sequence (DNA): TGTGCCAGCAGCTTAGCGGACAGGGGGGGCTACAATGAGCAGTTCTTC. It translates to CASSLADRGGYNEQFF.

V gene TRBV19 combines with J gene TRBJ2-6; D perhaps matches TRBD1 (5 bases). This CDR3 region has 17 residues. Germline V gene data show CDR1 as LNHDA and CDR2 as SQIVND (reference sequence). Trimming removed 5 bases from V and 0 bases from J, with 14 bases in between. CDR3 DNA: TGTGCCAGTAGTTTCGCAGGGAAGAGCTCTGGGGCCAACGTCCTGACTTTC. It encodes CASSFAGKSSGANVLTF. Combining the CDR3 with reference TRBV19 and TRBJ2-6 gives the whole variable domain DGGITQSPKYLFRKEGQNVTLSCEQNLNHDAMYWYRQDPGQGLRLIYYSQIVNDFQKGDIAEGYSVSREKKESFPLTVTSAQKNPTAFYLCASSFAGKSSGANVLTFGAGSRLTVL.

The chain is built from TRBV18 and TRBJ1-1; possibly TRBD1 for D (6 bases). Germline values: CDR1 KGHSH, CDR2 LQKENI. The length of the CDR3 is 15 residues. The germline V and J ends were trimmed by 2 bases and 6 bases, with 16 bases remaining between them. The CDR3, as DNA: TGTGCCAGCTCACCAAATACAGGGAAGGGGGCTGAAGCTTTCTTT. Its protein is CASSPNTGKGAEAFF.

V and J are TRBV7-2 and TRBJ1-6, with unresolved D. The CDR3 is 13 residues long. V lost 3 bases and J lost 6, with 6 bases in between. Germline CDR1 and CDR2: SGHTA and FQGNSA. For the CDR3, the DNA is TGTGCCAGCAGCTTTGCCAGTAATTCACCCCTCCACTTT. Translation gives CASSFASNSPLHF.

This chain connects TRBV5-4 to TRBJ1-1; no definite D call. CDR1 and CDR2 from the germline V gene are SGHNT and YYREEE (reference sequence). The CDR3 runs to 16 residues. The V end lost 2 bases, the J end lost 4 bases, and 18 bases lay between the germline ends. DNA of the CDR3: TGTGCCAGCAGCTTTGGAGGGTGGGAAGGTCGCACTGAAGCTTTCTTT. Its protein is CASSFGGWEGRTEAFF.

The V and J genes are TRBV18 and TRBJ2-5; TRBD1 agrees at 9 bases. The germline gives CDR1 KGHSH, CDR2 LQKENI. This CDR3 is built from 15 residues. Trimming removed 6 bases from V and 5 bases from J; junction bases left unmatched: 10. CDR3: CASSLGQGTGETQYF. In nucleotides, the CDR3 is TGTGCCAGCTCGCTTGGACAGGGGACAGGGGAGACCCAGTACTTC.

The chain has TRBV28 and TRBJ1-5; D ambiguous. Germline CDR1 and CDR2: MDHEN and SYDVKM. The CDR3 loop spans 11 amino acids. V lost 7 bases to trimming and J lost 11 bases, with 12 bases between them. CDR3 residues: CASIAGRSQHF. CDR3 bases: TGTGCCAGCATAGCCGGAAGGTCCCAGCATTTT.

The chain links TRBV4-2 to TRBJ2-7, with D maybe TRBD1 (6 bases). V gave up 1 base and J gave up 3 bases, with 16 bases separating them. Per germline, CDR1 LGHNA and CDR2 YNFKEQ. CDR3 length: 16 amino acids. CDR3: CASSQVSGQGHYEQYF. CDR3 nucleotide sequence: TGTGCCAGCAGCCAAGTCTCGGGACAAGGCCACTACGAGCAGTACTTC.

The chain employs TRBV10-3 and TRBJ1-3, with 7 bases matching TRBD1. CDR1 is ENHRY and CDR2 is SYGVKD in the germline V gene. V gave up 8 bases and J gave up 2 bases; unmatched junction bases: 12. The CDR3 extends over 16 amino acids. The CDR3 coding sequence is TGTGCCATCTCCTCCGGGATTGGGACAGCTGGAAACACCATATATTTT. It codes for CAISSGIGTAGNTIYF.

V gene TRBV5-4 combines with J gene TRBJ2-5; 9 bases align to TRBD2. V gave up 0 bases and J gave up 5 bases; unmatched junction bases: 2. Germline V CDR1 and CDR2: SGHNT, YYREEE (reference sequence). CDR3 size: 14 residues. The CDR3 here is CASSLEAGGETQYF. Here the CDR3 DNA reads TGTGCCAGCAGCTTGGAAGCGGGAGGCGAGACCCAGTACTTC.

V gene TRBV25-1 combines with J gene TRBJ2-5; the match to TRBD2 covers 11 bases. CDR3 length: 16 residues. The V gene end was trimmed by 0 bases and the J gene end by 4 bases; junction bases not matched to a gene: 4. CDR1 and CDR2 (germline): MGHDK, SYGVNS. As DNA, the CDR3 is TGTGCCAGCAGTGAATACACGACTAGCGGGGTAGAGACCCAGTACTTC. It encodes CASSEYTTSGVETQYF.

This chain joins TRBV7-8 and TRBJ1-1, with D perhaps matching TRBD1 (6 bases). Germline V gene lookup returns CDR1 SGHVS and CDR2 FQNEAQ. The CDR3 has 16 amino acids. The V end was cut by 1 base, the J end by 4 bases, with 16 bases between. Here the CDR3 DNA reads TGTGCCAGCAGCTTAGGTTATTTGGGGGCCAGCACTGAAGCTTTCTTT. This codes for CASSLGYLGASTEAFF. Using reference TRBV7-8 and TRBJ1-1 for the parts outside the CDR3, the full variable domain is GAGVSQSPRYKVAKRGQDVALRCDPISGHVSLFWYQQALGQGPEFLTYFQNEAQLDKSGLPSDRFFAERPEGSVSTLKIQRTQQEDSAVYLCASSLGYLGASTEAFFGQGTRLTVV.